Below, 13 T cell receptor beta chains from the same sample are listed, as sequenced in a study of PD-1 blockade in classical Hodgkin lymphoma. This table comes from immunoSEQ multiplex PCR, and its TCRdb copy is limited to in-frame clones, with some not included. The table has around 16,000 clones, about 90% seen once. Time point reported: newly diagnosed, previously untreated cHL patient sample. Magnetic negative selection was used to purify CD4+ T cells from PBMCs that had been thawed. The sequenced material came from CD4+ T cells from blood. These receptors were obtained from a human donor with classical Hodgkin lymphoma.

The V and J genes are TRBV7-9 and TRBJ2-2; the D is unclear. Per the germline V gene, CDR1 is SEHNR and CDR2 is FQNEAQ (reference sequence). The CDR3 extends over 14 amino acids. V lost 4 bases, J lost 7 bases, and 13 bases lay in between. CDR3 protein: CASSSRTVGGELFF. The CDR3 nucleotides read TGTGCCAGCAGCTCACGGACCGTAGGCGGGGAGCTGTTTTTT.

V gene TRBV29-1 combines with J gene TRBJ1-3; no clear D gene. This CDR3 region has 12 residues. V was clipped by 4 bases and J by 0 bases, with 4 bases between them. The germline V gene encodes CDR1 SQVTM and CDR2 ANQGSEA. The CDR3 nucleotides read TGCAGCGTTGGAAGCTCTGGAAACACCATATATTTT. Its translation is CSVGSSGNTIYF.

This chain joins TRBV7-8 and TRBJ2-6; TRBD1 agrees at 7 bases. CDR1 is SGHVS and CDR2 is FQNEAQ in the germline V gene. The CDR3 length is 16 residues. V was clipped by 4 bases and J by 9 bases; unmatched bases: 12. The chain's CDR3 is CASSSRQGFPNNVLTF. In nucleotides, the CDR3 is TGTGCCAGCAGCTCTCGACAGGGTTTCCCAAACAACGTCCTGACTTTC.

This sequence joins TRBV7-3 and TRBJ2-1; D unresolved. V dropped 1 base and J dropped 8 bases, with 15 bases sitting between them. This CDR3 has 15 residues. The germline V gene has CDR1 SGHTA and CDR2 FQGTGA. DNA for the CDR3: TGTGCCAGCAGCTTAATGTCAGGACCAAACTATGAGCAGTTCTTC. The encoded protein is CASSLMSGPNYEQFF.

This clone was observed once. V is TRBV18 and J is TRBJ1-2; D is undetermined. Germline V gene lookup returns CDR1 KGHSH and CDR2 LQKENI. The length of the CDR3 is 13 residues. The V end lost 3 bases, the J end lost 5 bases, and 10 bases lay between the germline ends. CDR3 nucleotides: TGTGCCAGCTCACCCAGTATCCGGTATGGCTACACCTTC. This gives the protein CASSPSIRYGYTF.

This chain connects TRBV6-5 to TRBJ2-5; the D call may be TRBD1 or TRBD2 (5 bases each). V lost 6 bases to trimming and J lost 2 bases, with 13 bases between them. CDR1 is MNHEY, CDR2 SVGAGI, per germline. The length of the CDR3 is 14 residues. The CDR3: CASRWDEVQETQYF. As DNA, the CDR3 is TGTGCCAGCAGGTGGGACGAGGTACAAGAGACCCAGTACTTC.

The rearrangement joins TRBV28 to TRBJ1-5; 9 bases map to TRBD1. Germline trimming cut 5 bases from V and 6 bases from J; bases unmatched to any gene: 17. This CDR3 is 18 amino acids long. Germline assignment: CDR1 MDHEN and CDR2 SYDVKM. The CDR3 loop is CASSLAGQGLFGGQPQHF. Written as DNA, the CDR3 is TGTGCCAGCAGTCTCGCGGGACAGGGCCTATTTGGTGGTCAGCCCCAGCATTTT.

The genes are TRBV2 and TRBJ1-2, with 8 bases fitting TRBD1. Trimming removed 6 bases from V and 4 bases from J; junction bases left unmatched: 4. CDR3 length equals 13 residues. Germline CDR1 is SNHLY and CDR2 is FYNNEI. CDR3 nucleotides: TGTGCCAGCAGCGGGGACAGGCCCTATGGCTACACCTTC. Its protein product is CASSGDRPYGYTF.

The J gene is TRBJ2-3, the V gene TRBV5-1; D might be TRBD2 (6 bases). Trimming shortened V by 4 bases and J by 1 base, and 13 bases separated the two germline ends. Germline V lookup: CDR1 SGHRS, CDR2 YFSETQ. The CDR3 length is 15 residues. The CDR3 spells CASSPGASGTDTQYF. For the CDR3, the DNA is TGCGCCAGCAGCCCTGGGGCTAGCGGCACAGATACGCAGTATTTT.

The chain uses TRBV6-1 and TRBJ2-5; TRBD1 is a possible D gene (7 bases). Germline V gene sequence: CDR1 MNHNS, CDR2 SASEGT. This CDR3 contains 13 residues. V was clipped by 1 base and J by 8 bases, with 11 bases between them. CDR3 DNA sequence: TGTGCCAGCAGTGAAGACAGGGGAGGTACCCAGTACTTC. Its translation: CASSEDRGGTQYF.

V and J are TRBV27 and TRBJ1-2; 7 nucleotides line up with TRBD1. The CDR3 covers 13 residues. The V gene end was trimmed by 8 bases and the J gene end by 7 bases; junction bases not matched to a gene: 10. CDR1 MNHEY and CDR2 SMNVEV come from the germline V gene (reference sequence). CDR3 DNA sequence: TGTGCCAGCCGTCGGGGAGCAGGGGGTGGCTACACCTTC. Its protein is CASRRGAGGGYTF.

CDR3 loop: CASSLSKREVGELFF. The CDR3 region has the DNA TGTGCCAGCAGTTTATCTAAGCGGGAGGTCGGGGAGCTGTTTTTT. J is TRBJ2-2 and V is TRBV28, with TRBD2 matching over 9 bases. Per germline, CDR1 MDHEN and CDR2 SYDVKM. Trimming cost V 1 base and J 7 bases; bases outside gene matches: 4. The CDR3 extends over 15 amino acids.

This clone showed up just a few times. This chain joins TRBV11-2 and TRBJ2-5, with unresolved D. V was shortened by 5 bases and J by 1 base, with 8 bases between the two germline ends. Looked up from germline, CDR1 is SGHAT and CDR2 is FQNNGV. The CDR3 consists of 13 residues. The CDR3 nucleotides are TGTGCCAGCAGCCCCGCCCCCCAAGAGACCCAGTACTTC. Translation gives CASSPAPQETQYF.